This TCR beta chain derives from a study of OX40 agonist ivuxolimab in advanced cancers. The ends lost 1 base at V and 9 bases at J; junction bases unmatched: 9. The CDR3 has 16 amino acids. The germline V gene has CDR1 MDHEN and CDR2 SYDVKM. Sequencing was performed with immunoSEQ multiplex PCR; in TCRdb, only in-frame clones are kept and a portion is missing. Of tens of thousands of clones listed, around nine tenths are singletons. The input for sequencing was CD4+ or CD8+ T cells sorted from blood, taken in a trial of the OX40 agonist ivuxolimab. The clonotype comes from an adult with an advanced solid tumor such as melanoma, head and neck, liver or kidney cancer. The chain carries TRBV28 and TRBJ2-1; 10 positions match TRBD1. The CDR3 is CASSLSSTGGFSEQFF. The CDR3 region has the DNA TGTGCCAGCAGTTTATCGTCGACAGGGGGCTTTAGTGAGCAGTTCTTC.